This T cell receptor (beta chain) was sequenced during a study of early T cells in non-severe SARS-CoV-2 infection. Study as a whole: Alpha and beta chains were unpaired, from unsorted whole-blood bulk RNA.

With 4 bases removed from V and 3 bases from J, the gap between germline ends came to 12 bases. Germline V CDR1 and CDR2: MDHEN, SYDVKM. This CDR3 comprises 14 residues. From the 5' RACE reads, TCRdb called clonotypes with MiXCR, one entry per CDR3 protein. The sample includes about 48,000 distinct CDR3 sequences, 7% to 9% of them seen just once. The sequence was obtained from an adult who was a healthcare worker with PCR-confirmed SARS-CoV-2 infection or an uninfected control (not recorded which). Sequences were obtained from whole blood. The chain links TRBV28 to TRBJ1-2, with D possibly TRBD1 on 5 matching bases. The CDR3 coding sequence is TGTGCCAGCAGTTCAGCCGGGACGTACTATGGCTACACCTTC. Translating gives CASSSAGTYYGYTF.